This TCR beta chain was obtained from a study of CD8 T cells in ankylosing spondylitis. TCRdb recomputed calls from the 5' RACE reads with MiXCR, one row per CDR3 protein. The table shows approximately 150,000 distinct CDR3 sequences, with 9.8% occurring only once. This clonotype came up a few times. The antigen is undetermined. Findings of the study overall: A CD8+ phenotype characterized the disease-linked clones, which were relatively rare in peripheral blood. The study looked at matched synovial fluid samples from ankylosing spondylitis patients. Disease-linked clones were reported to be significantly enriched there.

Germline V gene sequence: CDR1 KGHSH, CDR2 LQKENI. Trimming took 1 base from V and 1 from J, leaving 9 bases between them. The CDR3 runs 15 residues. The sequence derives from a female donor with ankylosing spondylitis or in good health (not recorded which). The chain couples TRBV18 to TRBJ2-3; D is perhaps TRBD1 (5 bases). The sample comprised blood, either unsorted or a sorted T cell fraction (not recorded which). CDR3 protein: CASSPLDRGTDTQYF. For the CDR3, the DNA is TGTGCCAGCTCACCACTCGACAGAGGCACAGATACGCAGTATTTT.